These 20 T cell receptor beta chains came from one sample sequenced in a study of CD8+CD57+ T cells in acquired aplastic anemia. Genomic DNA acted as the template from which TCR beta VDJ combination and CDR3 sequence profiling were carried out. MiXCR, run by TCRdb on the reads, gives a single entry per CDR3 protein. The sample lists more than 100,000 distinct CDR3 sequences; around two fifths were seen once. Material for sequencing was sorted CD4+, CD8+, or CD8+CD57+ T cells (not recorded which) from PBMCs. These receptors originate from a human donor in good health, serving as a control.

This clonotype was found many times. The CDR3 is CASSLALAGEETQYF. The CDR3, as DNA: TGCGCCAGCAGCTTGGCACTAGCGGGGGAAGAGACCCAGTACTTC. This sequence joins TRBV5-1 and TRBJ2-5; 11 bases fit TRBD2. V was pared by 0 bases and J by 3 bases, with 1 base of the junction left unmatched. Germline CDR1 reads SGHRS; CDR2 reads YFSETQ. There are 15 residues in the CDR3. Full variable domain (outside the CDR3, taken from reference TRBV5-1 and TRBJ2-5): KAGVTQTPRYLIKTRGQQVTLSCSPISGHRSVSWYQQTPGQGLQFLFEYFSETQRNKGNFPGRFSGRQFSNSRSEMNVSTLELGDSALYLCASSLALAGEETQYFGPGTRLLVL.

V is TRBV25-1 and J is TRBJ1-2; TRBD1 aligns across 9 bases. Germline trimming cut 2 bases from V and 6 bases from J; bases unmatched to any gene: 10. The germline V gene has CDR1 MGHDK and CDR2 SYGVNS. The CDR3 length is 16 residues. The CDR3 protein is CASSEGDRAPLNGYTF. In nucleotides, the CDR3 is TGTGCCAGCAGTGAAGGGGACAGGGCCCCCTTGAATGGCTACACCTTC.

Comment on this clonotype: It may be a read error: a sequence one base away is much more abundant. The conserved phenylalanine or tryptophan is not found at the CDR3 terminus, so this likely reflects a read error. The J gene is TRBJ2-2, the V gene TRBV11-2; 10 bases align to TRBD2. With 3 bases clipped from V and 6 bases from J, the junction kept 10 bases outside the gene matches. CDR1 is SGHAT and CDR2 is FQNNGV in the germline V gene. This CDR3 has 17 amino acids. The CDR3 reads CASSLGLAGAKAGELFL. CDR3 coding DNA: TGTGCCAGCAGCTTGGGTCTAGCGGGAGCGAAGGCCGGGGAGCTGTTTCTT.

A note on this clonotype: The junction differs from germline at one of its ends, possibly a read error. V and J are TRBV2 and TRBJ2-1; perhaps TRBD1 as D (6 bases). Germline V lookup: CDR1 SNHLY, CDR2 FYNNEI. This CDR3 comprises 14 residues. CDR3 nucleotides: TGTGCCAGCAGGACACAGGGCGGTGGCAATCAGCAGTTCTTC. This codes for CASRTQGGGNQQFF.

This sequence joins TRBV11-3 and TRBJ1-1, with 12 bases that match TRBD1. The trim removed 6 bases at V and 0 bases at J, leaving 5 bases unmatched. CDR3 size: 16 residues. Per the germline V gene, CDR1 is SGHNT and CDR2 is YENEEA. As DNA, the CDR3 is TGTGCCAGCAGAACCGGGACAGGGGGCATGAACACTGAAGCTTTCTTT. Its translation is CASRTGTGGMNTEAFF.

The chain couples TRBV15 to TRBJ1-1, with D hard to call. This CDR3 is 14 amino acids long. CDR1 and CDR2 (germline): LNHNV, YYDKDF (reference sequence). The V end was cut by 3 bases, the J end by 0 bases, with 8 bases between. DNA for the CDR3: TGTGCCACCAGCAGGGACCCATTGAACACTGAAGCTTTCTTT. Translation gives CATSRDPLNTEAFF. The full variable domain, rest sourced from reference TRBV15 and TRBJ1-1, is DAMVIQNPRYQVTQFGKPVTLSCSQTLNHNVMYWYQQKSSQAPKLLFHYYDKDFNNEADTPDNFQSRRPNTSFCFLDIRSPGLGDTAMYLCATSRDPLNTEAFFGQGTRLTVV.

A word on this clonotype: Because the CDR3 is missing its conserved closing phenylalanine or tryptophan, this is likely a read error. The chain combines TRBV18 with TRBJ1-1; 8 bases align to TRBD1. Germline V gives CDR1 KGHSH, CDR2 LQKENI. V lost 3 bases and J lost 1; bases outside the gene matches: 16. The CDR3 has 19 residues. The CDR3 nucleotides are TGTGCCAGCTCACCTATCCCAGTAAACAGGGGGTCAGAGAACACTGAAGCTTTCTCT. As protein: CASSPIPVNRGSENTEAFS.

This clonotype occurred many times. The chain joins TRBV24-1 to TRBJ2-2, with D unclear. Germline CDR1 is KGHDR and CDR2 is SFDVKD. Trimming left V 7 bases short and J 2 bases short, with 4 bases between. CDR3 size: 12 residues. In nucleotides, the CDR3 is TGTGCCACCAGGGGAAACACCGGGGAGCTGTTTTTT. Translation: CATRGNTGELFF.

This chain connects TRBV10-3 to TRBJ2-3; D gene uncertain. The germline V gene has CDR1 ENHRY and CDR2 SYGVKD. Trimming stripped 3 bases from V and 0 bases from J, with 7 bases between. The CDR3 runs 14 residues. CDR3 amino acids: CAISESASTDTQYF. CDR3 nucleotide sequence: TGTGCCATCAGTGAAAGTGCTAGCACAGATACGCAGTATTTT.

About this clonotype: The junction differs from germline at one of its ends, possibly a read error. This rearrangement joins TRBV3-1 to TRBJ1-2; D remains unclear. Germline V gene data show CDR1 as LGHDT and CDR2 as YNNKEL (reference sequence). The CDR3 runs to 13 residues. Here the CDR3 DNA reads TGTGCCAGCAGCCAAGTTGGCTCCTATGGCCACACCTTC. It encodes CASSQVGSYGHTF. Looking up the rest from reference TRBV3-1 and TRBJ1-2 gives the full variable domain: DTAVSQTPKYLVTQMGNDKSIKCEQNLGHDTMYWYKQDSKKFLKIMFSYNNKELIINETVPNRFSPKSPDKAHLNLHINSLELGDSAVYFCASSQVGSYGHTFGSGTRLTVV.

J is TRBJ2-7 and V is TRBV9; D may be TRBD1 (6 bases). The V gene's germline CDR1 is SGDLS and CDR2 YYNGEE. The CDR3 sequence is 13 residues long. V was trimmed by 4 bases and J by 1 base, leaving 9 bases between them. CDR3 residues: CASSSGTSYEQYF. The CDR3 nucleotides read TGTGCCAGCAGCTCCGGGACATCCTACGAGCAGTACTTC.

This clonotype was detected a few times. J is TRBJ2-1 and V is TRBV24-1; D uncertain. The germline V gene encodes CDR1 KGHDR and CDR2 SFDVKD. Trimming left V 4 bases short and J 7 bases short, with 4 bases between. The CDR3 extends over 11 amino acids. This CDR3 is CATSDRNEQFF. For the CDR3, the DNA is TGTGCCACCAGTGACCGGAATGAGCAGTTCTTC.

This clonotype occurred a few times. The chain carries TRBV2 and TRBJ2-7, with TRBD1 matching 7 bases. The V and J ends lost 6 bases and 2 bases, in that order; junction bases with no gene match: 4. CDR3 length: 13 residues. CDR1 and CDR2 from the germline V gene are SNHLY and FYNNEI. The CDR3 spells CASRPTGPYEQYF. Here the CDR3 DNA reads TGTGCCAGCAGACCGACAGGGCCCTACGAGCAGTACTTC.

On this clonotype: Just one base apart from a much larger clone, this may be a read error. This chain uses TRBV7-2 with TRBJ2-2; tentative D call: TRBD2 (5 bases). The CDR3 loop spans 14 amino acids. Germline-derived CDR1 and CDR2 are SGHTA and FQGNSA. The CDR3 region is CAGPRNANTGELLF. The CDR3 nucleotides read TGTGCCGGACCAAGGAATGCGAACACCGGGGAGCTGCTTTTT.

This clonotype was counted only a few times. This CDR3 fails to terminate in the conserved phenylalanine or tryptophan, so it likely reflects a read error. The chain uses TRBV15 and TRBJ1-5; D possibly corresponds to TRBD1 (5 bases). CDR3 length equals 14 residues. Germline V lookup: CDR1 LNHNV, CDR2 YYDKDF (reference sequence). Trimming cost V 10 bases and J 2 bases, with 15 bases left between them. CDR3 sequence reads: CASRVGARNQPQHS. The CDR3 coding sequence is TGTGCCAGCAGGGTTGGAGCTCGCAATCAGCCCCAGCATTCT.

The V and J genes are TRBV2 and TRBJ1-2, with D unclear. The ends were cut back, 0 bases at V and 5 bases at J, with 4 bases in the middle. CDR1 is SNHLY and CDR2 is FYNNEI in the germline V gene. This CDR3 region has 12 residues. CDR3 coding DNA: TGTGCCAGCAGTGAAGCGGTTTATGGCTACACCTTC. As protein: CASSEAVYGYTF. The full variable domain, its missing parts supplied by reference TRBV2 and TRBJ1-2, is EPEVTQTPSHQVTQMGQEVILRCVPISNHLYFYWYRQILGQKVEFLVSFYNNEISEKSEIFDDQFSVERPDGSNFTLKIRSTKLEDSAMYFCASSEAVYGYTFGSGTRLTVV.

J is TRBJ2-1 and V is TRBV6-1; 7 positions agree with TRBD1. CDR1 and CDR2 from the germline V gene are MNHNS and SASEGT. This CDR3 spans 12 amino acids. V gave up 3 bases and J gave up 13 bases; unmatched junction bases: 6. The CDR3 DNA sequence: TGTGCCAGCAGTGAGGGACAGCTACGTCAGTTCTTC. Translating gives CASSEGQLRQFF.

This sequence joins TRBV15 and TRBJ2-7; 7 bases align to TRBD2. The CDR3 spans 16 residues. With V trimmed by 5 bases and J by 1 base, 11 bases remained unmatched. In germline, CDR1 is LNHNV, CDR2 YYDKDF (reference sequence). The CDR3 protein is CATSRGRGGRSYEQYF. The CDR3 region has the DNA TGTGCCACCAGCCGGGGGAGGGGAGGTCGGTCCTACGAGCAGTACTTC.

This clonotype came up many times. The chain couples TRBV20-1 to TRBJ2-3, with 7 nucleotides matching TRBD2. Looked up from germline, CDR1 is DFQATT and CDR2 is SNEGSKA (reference sequence). V gave up 1 base and J gave up 4 bases; unmatched junction bases: 5. The CDR3 runs to 14 residues. The CDR3 region is CSARGREKPDTQYF. The CDR3 DNA follows: TGCAGTGCTAGAGGGCGGGAGAAGCCAGATACGCAGTATTTT.

CDR3: CASSRWDRTISGNTIYF. In DNA, the CDR3 is TGTGCCAGCAGCCGGTGGGACAGGACTATCTCTGGAAACACCATATATTTT. The V call is TRBV4-2, the J call TRBJ1-3; 8 nucleotides align to TRBD1. This CDR3 is built from 17 residues. The germline CDR1 and CDR2 sequences are LGHNA and YNFKEQ. The V and J ends lost 4 bases and 0 bases, in that order; junction bases with no gene match: 8.